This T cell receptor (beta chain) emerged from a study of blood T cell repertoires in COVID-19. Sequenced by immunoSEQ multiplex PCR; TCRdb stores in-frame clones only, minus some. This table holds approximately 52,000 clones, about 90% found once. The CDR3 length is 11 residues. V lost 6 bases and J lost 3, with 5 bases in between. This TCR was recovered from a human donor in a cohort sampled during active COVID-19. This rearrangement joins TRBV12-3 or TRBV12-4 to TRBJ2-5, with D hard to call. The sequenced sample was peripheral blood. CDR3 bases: TGTGCCAGCAGCCCAAAAGAGACCCAGTACTTC. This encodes CASSPKETQYF.